The following is a T cell receptor beta chain sequence with its context. This sample is part of a study of blood T cell repertoires in COVID-19. Trimming cost V 4 bases and J 0 bases, with 9 bases left between them. The CDR3 is 14 amino acids. From germline, CDR1 is MNHEY and CDR2 SMNVEV (reference sequence). As handled by the study authors: Reference gene primer amplification in the assay estimated nucleated cell counts. Data came from immunoSEQ multiplex PCR; TCRdb stores just in-frame clones and leaves some out. The DNA was the basis for D and trimming; V, J and clone size are from that table. The sample lists 170,000 or so clones; around 83% were seen once.

The chain is built from TRBV27 and TRBJ1-1, with D possibly TRBD1 on 5 matching bases. The sequence came from a man in his fifties or sixties with active or convalescent COVID-19. Sequenced sample: peripheral blood. CDR3: CASSYGHLNTEAFF. For the CDR3, the DNA is TGTGCCAGCAGTTACGGACATCTGAACACTGAAGCTTTCTTT.